This T cell receptor (beta chain) comes out of a study of T cells after posttransplantation cyclophosphamide. Measured with immunoSEQ multiplex PCR; TCRdb has only the in-frame clones, and not every one. The sample carries roughly 16,000 clones, roughly 85% recorded once. Sampled 1 year posttransplant, controls received myeloablative marrow transplants, methotrexate and a calcineurin inhibitor. Germline V gene lookup returns CDR1 MNHEY and CDR2 SVGAGI. The CDR3 contains 16 residues. A remark on this clone: Its antigen is undetermined.

Study-level findings and limits: TRB clonality was highly associated with recipient CMV seropositivity and reactivation. Skin or GI-infiltrating T cells shared few TRB sequences with blood. Donor-recipient repertoire similarity was low at 1-2 months, rising over year one.

The gene calls are TRBV6-5 and TRBJ2-5; 7 nucleotides line up with TRBD1. The J call may be mistaken, given a closer DNA end match to TRBJ2-7. The TCR sequence derives from a female patient between 18 and 30 years old who received an allogeneic stem cell transplant from an unrelated donor, was CMV-positive, and had acute and chronic GVHD. The graft donor may account for some of the T cells. This material consisted of PBMCs, taken after allogeneic stem cell transplant with calcineurin inhibitor and methotrexate. As DNA, the CDR3 is TGTGCCAGCAGTTACTCGCGTGACAGGGTAGGCTACGAGCAGTACTTC. This encodes CASSYSRDRVGYEQYF.